One sample yielded the 31 T cell receptor beta chains listed below, sequenced in a study of T cells in Graves' hyperthyroidism and ophthalmopathy (dated by TCRdb to between 2018 and 2021). Libraries were prepared through multiplex PCR. The instrument was an Illumina HiSeq 2000. The TCR beta CDR3 regions were amplified from RNA transcripts. The TCR CDR3 was subjected to a first round of RT-PCR using the HTBI primer set and the Qiagen OneStep RT-PCR kit. The raw public reads went through TCRdb reprocessing: fastp at Q25, MiXCR clone calling, in-frame beta chains kept. Rows matching on CDR3 protein sequence are summarized as one entry with the most common DNA and genes. A total of about 420,000 distinct CDR3 sequences appear in this sample, around 15% of them only once. Jointly, the top ten make up 5.3% of the sample. The material sequenced was blood. The source of these receptors is a young woman with Graves' hyperthyroidism.

V is TRBV6-1 and J is TRBJ1-5, with 7 bases that match TRBD1. V trimming: 6 bases; J trimming: 3 bases; junction bases outside the gene matches: 11. The CDR3 has 16 amino acids. Germline V gene data show CDR1 as MNHNS and CDR2 as SASEGT. CDR3 DNA sequence: TGTGCCAGCAGAAGGCAAAGTGACAGGGTCAATCAGCCCCAGCATTTT. Protein product: CASRRQSDRVNQPQHF.

This clonotype was found many times. This sequence joins TRBV28 and TRBJ1-5; 8 bases match TRBD1. CDR1 and CDR2 from the germline V gene are MDHEN and SYDVKM. The CDR3 has 15 amino acids. J gave up 5 bases and V 2 bases, and 5 bases lay outside the gene matches. CDR3 in DNA: TGTGCCAGCAGTTTACCTACAGGGGGTCATCAGCCCCAGCATTTT. Its protein is CASSLPTGGHQPQHF.

By proportion, this clonotype is large. The chain recombines TRBV7-9 with TRBJ2-5; 8 nucleotides align to TRBD2. The ends lost 5 bases at V and 0 bases at J; junction bases unmatched: 14. Germline V lookup: CDR1 SEHNR, CDR2 FQNEAQ (reference sequence). CDR3 size: 18 residues. The chain's CDR3 is CASSPPGTSGGYQETQYF. In DNA, the CDR3 is TGTGCCAGCAGCCCGCCGGGGACCTCGGGAGGGTACCAAGAGACCCAGTACTTC.

The rearrangement uses TRBV20-1 and TRBJ1-2; D gene unclear. CDR3 length: 12 amino acids. Trimming left V 2 bases short and J 8 bases short, with 12 bases between. Germline V CDR1 and CDR2: DFQATT, SNEGSKA (reference sequence). For the CDR3, the DNA is TGCAGTGCTAGATGGCGCGGGCAGGGCTACACCTTC. Residues: CSARWRGQGYTF.

This clonotype was seen only a few times. The chain links TRBV4-1 to TRBJ1-5; D is unclear. Per the germline V gene, CDR1 is MGHRA and CDR2 is YSYEKL. The CDR3 is made up of 13 amino acids. V lost 0 bases to trimming and J lost 7 bases, with 7 bases between them. CDR3 nucleotides: TGCGCCAGCAGCCAAGAAGGCCTCCAGCCCCAGCATTTT. Translated: CASSQEGLQPQHF.

This clonotype was seen at least ten times. The rearrangement uses TRBV5-5 and TRBJ2-1; unclear D gene. V lost 0 bases and J lost 0, with 7 bases in between. The germline V gene encodes CDR1 SGHKS and CDR2 YYEKEE (reference sequence). The CDR3 runs to 15 residues. CDR3 residues: CASSLELSSYNEQFF. The DNA of the CDR3 is TGTGCCAGCAGCTTGGAGCTGAGCTCCTACAATGAGCAGTTCTTC.

At least ten counts were recorded for this clonotype. The chain couples TRBV20-1 to TRBJ2-5; no reliable D call. Germline values: CDR1 DFQATT, CDR2 SNEGSKA (reference sequence). Trimming stripped 0 bases from V and 0 bases from J, with 8 bases between. The CDR3 has 14 amino acids. Here the CDR3 DNA reads TGCAGTGCTAGAGATTGGATTTACCAAGAGACCCAGTACTTC. Its protein is CSARDWIYQETQYF.

This clonotype was recorded many times. This chain uses TRBV27 with TRBJ1-2; TRBD1 is a possible D gene (5 bases). Germline loops: CDR1 MNHEY, CDR2 SMNVEV (reference sequence). V lost 8 bases and J 4 bases, leaving 17 bases between the germline ends. CDR3 length: 14 amino acids. CDR3 residues: CASGPGLAFYGYTF. In DNA form, the CDR3 reads TGTGCCAGCGGACCGGGACTCGCCTTCTATGGCTACACCTTC.

This clonotype turned up a few times. The chain combines TRBV28 with TRBJ1-5; TRBD1 is a possible D gene (5 bases). Germline loops: CDR1 MDHEN, CDR2 SYDVKM. The CDR3 contains 12 residues. Between the trimmed V and J ends, which lost 7 bases and 3 bases, there was a span of 7 bases. CDR3 DNA sequence: TGTGCCAGCACAGGGTCCAATCAGCCCCAGCATTTT. This translates into CASTGSNQPQHF.

This clonotype was picked up a small number of times. V and J are TRBV30 and TRBJ2-2, with D maybe TRBD1 (5 bases). This CDR3 contains 18 residues. V was trimmed by 0 bases and J by 1 base, leaving 18 bases between them. Germline CDR1 reads GTSNPN; CDR2 reads SVGIG (reference sequence). The CDR3 sequence: CAWSVEGALYLNTGELFF. Written as DNA, the CDR3 is TGTGCCTGGAGTGTAGAAGGGGCGCTTTACTTGAACACCGGGGAGCTGTTTTTT.

The CDR3 here is CASEDWARAKGRVSNTEAFF. The CDR3 bases are TGTGCCAGTGAGGACTGGGCCAGGGCAAAAGGAAGGGTGTCGAACACTGAAGCTTTCTTT. This rearrangement joins TRBV19 to TRBJ1-1, with a tentative D call TRBD1 (5 bases). Germline V gene sequence: CDR1 LNHDA, CDR2 SQIVND (reference sequence). This CDR3 is built from 20 residues. V was pared by 8 bases and J by 1 base, with 32 bases between.

This clonotype was recorded at least ten times. The CDR3 coding sequence is TGTGCCAGCAGACAGGACAGGGGCGCTTACTATGGCTACACCTTC. It translates to CASRQDRGAYYGYTF. The V and J genes are TRBV7-2 and TRBJ1-2; 9 bases are shared with TRBD1. J gave up 3 bases and V 6 bases, and 8 bases lay outside the gene matches. The germline V gene has CDR1 SGHTA and CDR2 FQGNSA. This CDR3 is built from 15 residues.

This clonotype showed up just a few times. The chain carries TRBV7-2 and TRBJ2-7; D may correspond to TRBD1 or TRBD2 (5 bases each). This CDR3 contains 15 residues. Germline loops: CDR1 SGHTA, CDR2 FQGNSA. The V end lost 4 bases, the J end lost 2 bases, and 15 bases lay between the germline ends. DNA for the CDR3: TGTGCCAGCAGCTCATCCCGGGACGGCACCTACGAGCAGTACTTC. Its protein is CASSSSRDGTYEQYF.

The chain links TRBV10-2 to TRBJ2-7; unclear D gene. Germline CDR1 WSHSY, CDR2 SAAADI. CDR3 length equals 14 residues. V was shortened by 0 bases and J by 2 bases, with 8 bases between the two germline ends. The CDR3 bases are TGCGCCAGCAGTGAGTCCGGCGCAACCTACGAGCAGTACTTC. This encodes CASSESGATYEQYF.

This clonotype has just a few counts. The chain links TRBV25-1 to TRBJ1-2; D uncertain. CDR3 length: 15 amino acids. Germline CDR1 and CDR2: MGHDK and SYGVNS. The germline V and J ends were trimmed by 2 bases and 4 bases, with 14 bases remaining between them. This CDR3 reads CASSERAGLLYGYTF. In DNA, the CDR3 is TGTGCCAGCAGTGAACGGGCAGGCCTACTCTATGGCTACACCTTC.

The genes are TRBV6-2 or TRBV6-3 and TRBJ2-6, with no clear D. The CDR3 runs to 15 residues. With 6 bases removed from V and 0 bases from J, the gap between germline ends came to 9 bases. The germline gives CDR1 MNHEY, CDR2 SVGEGT. CDR3 sequence (DNA): TGTGCCAGCAGAGAGGCCCTCTCTGGGGCCAACGTCCTGACTTTC. This sequence encodes CASREALSGANVLTF.

The rearrangement links TRBV20-1 to TRBJ1-3, with a tentative D call TRBD1 (5 bases). The length of the CDR3 is 15 residues. Looked up from germline, CDR1 is DFQATT and CDR2 is SNEGSKA (reference sequence). Between the trimmed V and J ends, which lost 3 bases and 0 bases, there was a span of 12 bases. The CDR3 region has the DNA TGCAGTGCTAGTGAAGGGACCCACTCTGGAAACACCATATATTTT. As protein: CSASEGTHSGNTIYF.

This chain joins TRBV30 and TRBJ2-4; the match to TRBD2 covers 12 bases. From germline, CDR1 is GTSNPN and CDR2 SVGIG (reference sequence). This CDR3 region has 14 residues. Losses at the gene ends were 4 bases for V and 15 bases for J; bases not matched to a gene: 13. The CDR3 region has the DNA TGTGCCTGGACCTATTCTCTAGCGGGAGGGCCGAGGTACTTC. Its translation: CAWTYSLAGGPRYF. The variable domain in full, completed from reference TRBV30 and TRBJ2-4, reads SQTIHQWPATLVQPVGSPLSLECTVEGTSNPNLYWYRQAAGRGLQLLFYSVGIGQISSEVPQNLSASRPQDRQFILSSKKLLLSDSGFYLCAWTYSLAGGPRYFGAGTRLSVL.

J is TRBJ2-1 and V is TRBV11-2, with 12 nucleotides matching TRBD2. J lost 8 bases, V lost 5 bases, and 10 bases had no gene match. CDR1 and CDR2 from the germline V gene are SGHAT and FQNNGV. This CDR3 comprises 16 residues. The CDR3 coding sequence is TGTGCCAGCAGCGGACTAGCGGGACTCCCTATTGATGAGCAGTTCTTC. Translation: CASSGLAGLPIDEQFF.

Remarks on this clonotype: This clone may be a read error of a much larger clone one base away. This chain links TRBV7-9 with TRBJ2-6; D may be TRBD2 (7 bases). Germline CDR1 is SEHNR and CDR2 is FQNEAQ (reference sequence). There are 13 residues in the CDR3. CDR3 sequence reads: CASSFRGANVPTF. CDR3 coding DNA: TGTGCCAGCAGCTTTCGGGGGGCCAACGTCCCGACTTTC.

This clonotype was seen a handful of times. This sequence joins TRBV4-1 and TRBJ2-3; D is uncertain. The V gene lost 4 bases and the J gene lost 0 bases, with 11 bases spanning the gap. The germline V gene encodes CDR1 MGHRA and CDR2 YSYEKL. CDR3 length: 15 amino acids. The CDR3 region is CASSLVSASTDTQYF. For the CDR3, the DNA is TGCGCCAGCAGCCTCGTGTCGGCTAGCACAGATACGCAGTATTTT.

This clonotype was seen only a few times. A much larger clone lies one base from this, so it may be a read error. This chain connects TRBV5-1 to TRBJ2-1; D assignment may be TRBD1 or TRBD2 (6 bases each). CDR1 and CDR2 from the germline V gene are SGHRS and YFSETQ. This CDR3 has 13 amino acids. CDR3 region: CANSLEGDGEQFF. The CDR3 coding sequence is TGCGCCAACAGCTTGGAGGGGGACGGTGAGCAGTTCTTC.

This clonotype was counted at least ten times. The chain links TRBV19 to TRBJ2-2; tentative D call: TRBD2 (6 bases). V lost 5 bases to trimming and J lost 0 bases, with 10 bases between them. Germline V gives CDR1 LNHDA, CDR2 SQIVND (reference sequence). CDR3 length equals 15 residues. CDR3 sequence reads: CASSVGLANTGELFF. The CDR3 nucleotides read TGTGCCAGTAGTGTGGGACTTGCGAACACCGGGGAGCTGTTTTTT.

This clonotype was observed at least ten times. The chain recombines TRBV7-8 with TRBJ2-3, with 10 bases matching TRBD2. V dropped 4 bases and J dropped 4; count of bases not matched to a gene: 5. CDR3 length: 15 residues. The germline CDR1 and CDR2 sequences are SGHVS and FQNEAQ. The CDR3 reads CASSSSGSRADTQYF. In DNA, the CDR3 is TGTGCCAGCAGCTCTAGCGGGAGTAGGGCAGATACGCAGTATTTT.

This clonotype was seen many times. V is TRBV18 and J is TRBJ2-7; tentatively, D is TRBD2 (5 bases). V was shortened by 3 bases and J by 2 bases, with 11 bases between the two germline ends. The CDR3 consists of 14 residues. In germline, CDR1 is KGHSH, CDR2 LQKENI. The CDR3 reads CASSPRGRPYEQYF. The CDR3 DNA reads TGTGCCAGCTCACCCCGAGGGCGGCCCTACGAGCAGTACTTC. The full variable domain, rest sourced from reference TRBV18 and TRBJ2-7, is NAGVMQNPRHLVRRRGQEARLRCSPMKGHSHVYWYRQLPEEGLKFMVYLQKENIIDESGMPKERFSAEFPKEGPSILRIQQVVRGDSAAYFCASSPRGRPYEQYFGPGTRLTVT.

The chain couples TRBV19 to TRBJ2-2, with D unclear. Germline CDR1 and CDR2: LNHDA and SQIVND (reference sequence). The V gene lost 7 bases and the J gene lost 4 bases, with 16 bases spanning the gap. The CDR3 totals 15 residues. The CDR3 region has the DNA TGTGCCAGTACCAAGCTGGCTGGAACCACCGGGGAGCTGTTTTTT. Translating it yields CASTKLAGTTGELFF. Variable domain in full (rest from reference TRBV19 and TRBJ2-2): DGGITQSPKYLFRKEGQNVTLSCEQNLNHDAMYWYRQDPGQGLRLIYYSQIVNDFQKGDIAEGYSVSREKKESFPLTVTSAQKNPTAFYLCASTKLAGTTGELFFGEGSRLTVL.

The V and J genes are TRBV15 and TRBJ2-3; 11 bases fit TRBD2. The CDR3 runs 15 residues. With V trimmed by 0 bases and J by 5 bases, 1 base remained unmatched. CDR1 and CDR2 from the germline V gene are LNHNV and YYDKDF (reference sequence). The CDR3 loop is CATSRDSGREDTQYF. Written as DNA, the CDR3 is TGTGCCACCAGCAGAGATAGCGGGAGGGAAGATACGCAGTATTTT.

In this sample, this clonotype turned up many times. The genes are TRBV5-6 and TRBJ2-7, with TRBD1 as a possible D gene (6 bases). The CDR3 is 13 amino acids. Germline values: CDR1 SGHDT, CDR2 YYEEEE. V was pared by 4 bases and J by 3 bases, with 11 bases between. Here the CDR3 reads CASSRDTNYEQYF. The CDR3 nucleotides are TGTGCCAGCAGCCGGGACACCAACTACGAGCAGTACTTC.

In this sample, this clonotype turned up many times. The CDR3 loop reads CACQGDKHYGYTF. For the CDR3, the DNA is TGTGCCTGTCAGGGGGATAAGCACTATGGCTACACCTTC. The rearrangement uses TRBV30 and TRBJ1-2, with 7 bases fitting TRBD1. Per the germline V gene, CDR1 is GTSNPN and CDR2 is SVGIG (reference sequence). The CDR3 is 13 residues long. Unmatched junction bases numbered 7, after V lost 6 bases and J lost 3 bases.

V is TRBV9 and J is TRBJ1-6; 7 bases are shared with TRBD1. The CDR3 is made up of 14 amino acids. V was pared by 2 bases and J by 5 bases, with 1 base of the junction left unmatched. The V gene's germline CDR1 is SGDLS and CDR2 YYNGEE. The CDR3 sequence is CASSVGTDNSPLHF. The CDR3 region has the DNA TGTGCCAGCAGCGTGGGGACAGATAATTCACCCCTCCACTTT.

The gene calls are TRBV28 and TRBJ2-3; D unresolved. Germline CDR1 MDHEN, CDR2 SYDVKM. V lost 7 bases and J lost 1, with 15 bases in between. The CDR3 length is 15 residues. The CDR3: CASTHSVRGTDTQYF. The DNA for the CDR3 is TGTGCCAGCACCCACAGCGTCCGCGGCACAGATACGCAGTATTTT.